Below are 5 T cell receptor beta chains sequenced from a single sample in a study of T cell responses to AZD1222 COVID-19 vaccine. The data were produced by immunoSEQ multiplex PCR, yet TCRdb's version contains in-frame clones alone and is incomplete. The sample shows roughly 150,000 clones, around 85% of them seen only once. The material sequenced was peripheral blood, taken after recovery from COVID-19. Receptors originate from an adult who had recovered from COVID-19.

The rearrangement uses TRBV15 and TRBJ2-7; D gene ambiguous. CDR3 length: 14 residues. Germline V CDR1 and CDR2: LNHNV, YYDKDF (reference sequence). V lost 4 bases and J 2 bases, leaving 12 bases between the germline ends. The CDR3 nucleotides read TGTGCCACCAGCACTCGGACCGCTCCCTACGAGCAGTACTTC. Amino acid sequence: CATSTRTAPYEQYF.

The J gene is TRBJ2-1, the V gene TRBV3-1 (or the pseudogene TRBV3-2), with D hard to call. There are 15 residues in the CDR3. CDR1 is LGHDT and CDR2 is YNNKEL in the germline V gene (reference sequence). Trimming took 4 bases from V and 0 from J, leaving 10 bases between them. The CDR3 DNA follows: TGTGCCAGCAGCCCCTCATCAAGCTCCTACAATGAGCAGTTCTTC. Translated, it gives CASSPSSSSYNEQFF.

The chain couples TRBV12-3 or TRBV12-4 to TRBJ2-5, with TRBD1 matching 7 bases. The J segment lost 4 bases and the V segment lost 7 bases, leaving 6 bases of the junction unmatched. The CDR3 totals 13 residues. The CDR3 is CASMTGLGETQYF. The CDR3 region has the DNA TGTGCCAGCATGACAGGGCTTGGAGAGACCCAGTACTTC.

The V gene is TRBV25-1, the J gene TRBJ1-1; D is uncertain. The ends were cut back, 1 base at V and 0 bases at J, with 9 bases in the middle. The V gene's germline CDR1 is MGHDK and CDR2 SYGVNS. The CDR3 sequence is 15 residues long. The CDR3 spells CASSELSSMNTEAFF. The CDR3, as DNA: TGTGCCAGCAGTGAATTGAGCAGCATGAACACTGAAGCTTTCTTT.

The chain carries TRBV5-4 and TRBJ2-7; D uncertain. The CDR3 has 15 residues. The germline CDR1 and CDR2 sequences are SGHNT and YYREEE (reference sequence). V lost 0 bases and J 2 bases, leaving 12 bases between the germline ends. The CDR3 protein is CASSLGPSPAYEQYF. Written as DNA, the CDR3 is TGTGCCAGCAGCTTGGGTCCTTCCCCCGCCTACGAGCAGTACTTC.